The 23 T cell receptor beta chains in this list originate from one sample, sequenced in a study of T-cell reconstitution after alpha-beta-depleted transplantation in children. The authors prepared the TCRbeta library with unique molecular identifiers. MiXCR was run by TCRdb on the PCR reads, yielding one entry per CDR3 protein. The profile shows 200,000 to 300,000 distinct CDR3 sequences, around 12% of them singletons. The sequencing here drew on PBMCs from the stem cell graft donor, taken from the stem cell graft. The receptors derive from a human donor who donated a stem cell graft to a child with acute lymphoblastic leukemia.

The table lists this clonotype with many counts. This chain links TRBV5-1 with TRBJ2-5; 8 nucleotides align to TRBD2. V shed 4 bases and J 3 bases; nucleotides not matched to a gene: 5. This CDR3 is built from 14 residues. Germline CDR1 is SGHRS and CDR2 is YFSETQ. CDR3 residues: CASSPAGGEETQYF. The CDR3, as DNA: TGCGCCAGCAGCCCGGCCGGGGGGGAAGAGACCCAGTACTTC.

This clonotype was observed at least ten times. V and J are TRBV5-1 and TRBJ2-1; TRBD2 aligns across 13 bases. CDR3 length equals 17 residues. Losses at the gene ends were 4 bases for V and 8 bases for J; bases not matched to a gene: 12. Germline CDR1 and CDR2: SGHRS and YFSETQ. CDR3 protein: CASSPTLAGGFEDEQFF. CDR3 nucleotides: TGCGCCAGCAGCCCGACACTAGCGGGAGGGTTTGAGGATGAGCAGTTCTTC.

This clonotype was counted at least ten times. The gene calls are TRBV7-2 and TRBJ2-4, with 11 bases lining up with TRBD2. Germline V gene data show CDR1 as SGHTA and CDR2 as FQGNSA. The CDR3 loop spans 19 amino acids. V lost 2 bases and J lost 0; bases outside the gene matches: 9. In DNA form, the CDR3 reads TGTGCCAGCAGCTTAATGGCTAGCGGGGGGTCACTAGCCAAAAACATTCAGTACTTC. This gives the protein CASSLMASGGSLAKNIQYF.

This clonotype showed up just a few times. The V gene is TRBV6-1, the J gene TRBJ1-6; the D is unclear. The germline gives CDR1 MNHNS, CDR2 SASEGT. The CDR3 extends over 15 amino acids. Trimming took 7 bases from V and 4 from J, leaving 14 bases between them. The CDR3 nucleotides are TGTGCCAGCACTCCTTCCGGTGGATATAATTCACCCCTCCACTTT. Translating gives CASTPSGGYNSPLHF.

This clonotype was counted many times. V gene TRBV4-3 combines with J gene TRBJ1-2; tentative D call: TRBD1 (5 bases). There are 16 residues in the CDR3. The germline CDR1 and CDR2 sequences are LGHNA and YSLEER. Trimming took off 6 bases at V and 4 bases at J, with 21 bases between the two ends. CDR3 in DNA: TGCGCCAGCAGTCGTAAAGGGGCACCGGATGCCTATGGCTACACCTTC. It is translated as CASSRKGAPDAYGYTF.

V is TRBV10-3 and J is TRBJ2-1; 12 positions match TRBD2. Trimming removed 6 bases from V and 7 bases from J; junction bases left unmatched: 13. Germline CDR1 and CDR2: ENHRY and SYGVKD. The CDR3 length is 17 residues. The CDR3 sequence is CAIRDRERLAGDNEQFF. CDR3 in DNA: TGTGCCATCAGGGACAGGGAACGACTAGCGGGGGATAATGAGCAGTTCTTC.

This chain links TRBV6-1 with TRBJ2-7, with D perhaps matching TRBD1 (7 bases). Trimming took 7 bases from V and 1 from J, leaving 17 bases between them. This CDR3 spans 15 amino acids. Germline V gene sequence: CDR1 MNHNS, CDR2 SASEGT. For the CDR3, the DNA is TGTGCCAGCACTAGGGGGGACAGAAGTTCCTACGAGCAGTACTTC. It encodes CASTRGDRSSYEQYF.

Ten or more counts support this clonotype. The chain joins TRBV7-8 to TRBJ2-3, with D maybe TRBD2 (7 bases). Germline CDR1 reads SGHVS; CDR2 reads FQNEAQ. The germline V and J ends were trimmed by 4 bases and 4 bases, with 27 bases remaining between them. The CDR3 contains 19 residues. The CDR3 region has the DNA TGTGCCAGCAGCTCTAACCGGGACACAGAGCGGGATCGGGCAGATACGCAGTATTTT. It encodes CASSSNRDTERDRADTQYF. Full variable domain (missing parts from reference TRBV7-8 and TRBJ2-3): GAGVSQSPRYKVAKRGQDVALRCDPISGHVSLFWYQQALGQGPEFLTYFQNEAQLDKSGLPSDRFFAERPEGSVSTLKIQRTQQEDSAVYLCASSSNRDTERDRADTQYFGPGTRLTVL.

The chain is built from TRBV30 and TRBJ2-3; no definite D call. This CDR3 has 12 amino acids. Trimming cost V 3 bases and J 7 bases, with 11 bases left between them. Germline V lookup: CDR1 GTSNPN, CDR2 SVGIG (reference sequence). CDR3 DNA sequence: TGTGCCTGGAGACGGATGAAGAATACGCAGTATTTT. It is translated as CAWRRMKNTQYF.

This clonotype has at least ten counts. This chain uses TRBV5-5 with TRBJ2-1; D may be TRBD2 (6 bases). V was clipped by 3 bases and J by 0 bases, with 13 bases between them. The CDR3 covers 16 residues. Germline V gene sequence: CDR1 SGHKS, CDR2 YYEKEE (reference sequence). Here the CDR3 DNA reads TGTGCCAGCAGCTGGAATTTGCGGGACTCCTACAATGAGCAGTTCTTC. Amino acids: CASSWNLRDSYNEQFF.

At least ten counts were recorded for this clonotype. The chain is built from TRBV29-1 and TRBJ2-3; 7 nucleotides line up with TRBD1. The CDR3 is made up of 13 amino acids. V lost 6 bases, J lost 2 bases, and 5 bases stayed unmatched. From germline, CDR1 is SQVTM and CDR2 ANQGSEA. The CDR3 protein is CSVPGTVTDTQYF. Here the CDR3 DNA reads TGCAGCGTCCCTGGGACAGTCACAGATACGCAGTATTTT.

Ten or more counts support this clonotype. The chain has TRBV10-3 and TRBJ1-6; D gene uncertain. The V end was cut by 0 bases, the J end by 5 bases, with 5 bases between. The length of the CDR3 is 14 residues. Germline CDR1 reads ENHRY; CDR2 reads SYGVKD. CDR3: CAISESYNNSPLHF. The CDR3 nucleotides are TGTGCCATCAGTGAGTCGTACAATAATTCACCCCTCCACTTT.

At least ten counts were recorded for this clonotype. V gene TRBV20-1 combines with J gene TRBJ2-1; 7 bases agree with TRBD2. The CDR3 length is 13 residues. Germline CDR1 reads DFQATT; CDR2 reads SNEGSKA (reference sequence). The CDR3, as DNA: TGCAGCACCGGGCTAGCGGACTACAATGAGCAGTTCTTC. Translating gives CSTGLADYNEQFF.

This clonotype has ten or more counts. J is TRBJ1-5 and V is TRBV20-1; 8 nucleotides agree with TRBD1. V dropped 6 bases and J dropped 5; count of bases not matched to a gene: 3. The length of the CDR3 is 12 residues. Germline V lookup: CDR1 DFQATT, CDR2 SNEGSKA (reference sequence). The CDR3 DNA sequence: TGCAGTGCGCGACAGGGGCATCAGCCCCAGCATTTT. Its protein is CSARQGHQPQHF.

There are many counts of this clonotype. The chain combines TRBV6-1 with TRBJ2-3; no reliable D call. Trimming stripped 5 bases from V and 5 bases from J, with 11 bases between. Per the germline V gene, CDR1 is MNHNS and CDR2 is SASEGT. The length of the CDR3 is 13 residues. This CDR3 is CASSLSLGDTQYF. The CDR3 nucleotides read TGTGCCAGCAGTCTGTCCCTCGGAGATACGCAGTATTTT.

This clonotype was recorded only once. This chain joins TRBV30 and TRBJ1-2; D uncertain. CDR3 length equals 13 residues. Germline V lookup: CDR1 GTSNPN, CDR2 SVGIG (reference sequence). V shed 4 bases and J shed 2 bases, with 11 bases lying between them. CDR3 region: CAWNLDVNYGYTF. The CDR3 DNA reads as TGTGCCTGGAATTTAGATGTCAACTATGGCTACACCTTC.

This clonotype was detected only a few times. The rearrangement links TRBV6-5 to TRBJ1-2; a weak D match, TRBD1 (5 bases). This CDR3 spans 15 amino acids. V was pared by 2 bases and J by 6 bases, with 16 bases between. Germline V CDR1 and CDR2: MNHEY, SVGAGI. CDR3 nucleotide sequence: TGTGCCAGCAGTTACAGAGGCGGGGCGCGCGATGGCTACACCTTC. This encodes CASSYRGGARDGYTF.

This clonotype was picked up many times. The chain recombines TRBV20-1 with TRBJ1-6, with TRBD1 matching 8 bases. The V gene's germline CDR1 is DFQATT and CDR2 SNEGSKA (reference sequence). The CDR3 totals 13 residues. V was pared by 6 bases and J by 10 bases, with 8 bases of the junction left unmatched. CDR3 nucleotide sequence: TGCAGTGCCCAGGGGGCAGAGTACTCACCCCTCCACTTT. It codes for CSAQGAEYSPLHF.

This clonotype was observed at least ten times. The gene calls are TRBV5-1 and TRBJ1-5; the D is unclear. Per germline, CDR1 SGHRS and CDR2 YFSETQ. V lost 0 bases to trimming and J lost 3 bases, with 10 bases between them. There are 15 residues in the CDR3. The CDR3 here is CASSLAGSFNQPQHF. CDR3 DNA sequence: TGCGCCAGCAGCTTGGCGGGGTCCTTCAATCAGCCCCAGCATTTT.

This clonotype was observed many times. This chain's CDR3 is CASSLGGPRYF. The CDR3 DNA follows: TGTGCCAGCAGCCTAGGAGGGCCGCGGTACTTC. The gene calls are TRBV7-2 and TRBJ2-7, with a weak D call TRBD2 (6 bases). The V and J ends lost 5 bases and 12 bases respectively, with 14 bases between them. From germline, CDR1 is SGHTA and CDR2 FQGNSA. The CDR3 sequence is 11 residues long.

This clonotype was observed a few times. The rearrangement links TRBV4-3 to TRBJ2-5, with a possible D match to TRBD2 (6 bases). Germline V CDR1 and CDR2: LGHNA, YSLEER. The V end was cut by 4 bases, the J end by 2 bases, with 17 bases between. The CDR3 is 16 residues long. The CDR3 is CASSPRESARQETQYF. The CDR3 bases are TGCGCCAGCAGCCCCCGGGAGTCAGCGAGGCAAGAGACCCAGTACTTC.

This clonotype was found many times. The rearrangement uses TRBV20-1 and TRBJ2-7, with 11 bases that match TRBD2. There are 15 residues in the CDR3. Germline V gives CDR1 DFQATT, CDR2 SNEGSKA (reference sequence). Trimming cost V 5 bases and J 1 base; bases outside gene matches: 7. CDR3 sequence reads: CSALGTSGLSYEQYF. As DNA, the CDR3 is TGCAGTGCTCTCGGGACTAGCGGTTTATCCTACGAGCAGTACTTC.

V usage is TRBV4-3 and J usage is TRBJ2-6; D gene uncertain. This CDR3 has 15 residues. V lost 0 bases, J lost 4 bases, and 7 bases lay in between. The germline CDR1 and CDR2 sequences are LGHNA and YSLEER. The CDR3 loop reads CASSQDLSGANVLTF. The CDR3 bases are TGCGCCAGCAGCCAAGATTTGTCCGGGGCCAACGTCCTGACTTTC.